The clone carrying this TCR beta chain was counted between two and nine times. V was shortened by 4 bases and J by 0 bases, with 13 bases between the two germline ends. The CDR3 covers 15 residues. CDR1 is SGHRS and CDR2 is YFSETQ in the germline V gene. This specimen belongs to a study of T cell repertoires in cytomegalovirus infection. TCRdb fed the reads into MiXCR, producing one record per CDR3 protein. This sample has fewer than 200,000 distinct CDR3 sequences, with roughly 9% found just once. The sample consisted of PBMCs. The chain joins TRBV5-1 to TRBJ2-5; D remains ambiguous. The receptor's source is a human donor in good health (CMV status not recorded). Some clones in this sample may be carry-over from other donors' samples. CDR3 DNA sequence: TGCGCCAGCAGCCCAGAGCGTCTATACCAAGAGACCCAGTACTTC. It yields the protein CASSPERLYQETQYF.